The TCR beta chain under discussion was sequenced for a study of blood T cell repertoires in COVID-19. Original data processing: Estimation of nucleated cell counts relied on the amplification of reference gene primers. The table came from immunoSEQ multiplex PCR; TCRdb's copy has only in-frame clones and leaves some out. The V and J calls and clone size are taken from that table; D and trimming were inferred from the DNA. The data hold about 35,000 clones, with more than 75% observed a single time. Germline CDR1 is LNHDA and CDR2 is SQIVND (reference sequence). V was clipped by 5 bases and J by 10 bases, with 21 bases between them. This CDR3 is built from 15 residues.

The sequence was collected from an elderly man with active COVID-19. Sequenced material: peripheral blood. The gene calls are TRBV19 and TRBJ2-1; D might be TRBD1 (5 bases). The CDR3 sequence is CASSGAGSLAEEQFF. CDR3 coding DNA: TGTGCCAGTAGTGGGGCCGGGTCCCTCGCAGAGGAGCAGTTCTTC.